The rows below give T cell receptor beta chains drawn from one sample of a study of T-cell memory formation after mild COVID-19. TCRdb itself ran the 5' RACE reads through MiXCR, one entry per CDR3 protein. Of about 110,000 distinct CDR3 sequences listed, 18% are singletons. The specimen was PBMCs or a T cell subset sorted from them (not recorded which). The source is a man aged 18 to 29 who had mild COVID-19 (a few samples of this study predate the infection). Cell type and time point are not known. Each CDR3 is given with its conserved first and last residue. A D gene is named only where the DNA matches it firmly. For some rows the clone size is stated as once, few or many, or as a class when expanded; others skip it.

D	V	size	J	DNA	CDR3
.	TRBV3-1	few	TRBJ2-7	TGTGCCAGCAGCCAAGAGGGTTTGCCGGGCCAGGGTTACTTC	CASSQEGLPGQGYF
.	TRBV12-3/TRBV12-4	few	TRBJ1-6	TGTGCCAGCAGTGCAATGAGGGACGGGCCTCAGTCACCCCTCCACTTT	CASSAMRDGPQSPLHF
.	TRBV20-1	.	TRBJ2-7	TGCAGTGTGCTACTCGGGAAGGCCTCCTACGAGCAGTACTTC	CSVLLGKASYEQYF
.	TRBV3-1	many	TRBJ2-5	TGTGCCAGCAGCCACCGACGCGGGGGCCTTACAGAGACCCAGTACTTC	CASSHRRGGLTETQYF
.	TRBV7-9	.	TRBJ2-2	TGTGCCAGCAGCCCGATGGCAGGGATCACCGGGGAGCTGTTTTTT	CASSPMAGITGELFF
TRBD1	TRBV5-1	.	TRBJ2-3	TGCGCCAGCAGCTTACCCGGACAGGGGCACACAGATACGCAGTATTTT	CASSLPGQGHTDTQYF
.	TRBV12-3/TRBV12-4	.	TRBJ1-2	TGTGCCAGCAGAAGGACAGCGGGCTGGGGTGGCTACACCTTC	CASRRTAGWGGYTF
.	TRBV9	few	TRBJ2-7	TGTGCCAGCAGCCCTCAGGGCACGGGGATCTACGAGCAGTACTTC	CASSPQGTGIYEQYF
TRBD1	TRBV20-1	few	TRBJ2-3	TGCAGTGCTAGGGGACAGGGGCCTCTCACAGATACGCAGTATTTT	CSARGQGPLTDTQYF
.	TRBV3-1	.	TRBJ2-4	TGTGCCAGCAGTCTCTATGGACAGTTAGCCAAAAACATTCAGTACTTC	CASSLYGQLAKNIQYF
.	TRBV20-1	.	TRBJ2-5	TGCAGTGCTCCGACCTTGGTGACCCAGTACTTC	CSAPTLVTQYF
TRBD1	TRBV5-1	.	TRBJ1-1	TGCGCCAGCAGCACCACAGGGGTACTGAACACTGAAGCTTTCTTT	CASSTTGVLNTEAFF
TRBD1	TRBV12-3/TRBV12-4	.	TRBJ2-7	TGTGCCAGCAGTTTGGGTATTGGGACAGGGTCCTACGAGCAGTACTTC	CASSLGIGTGSYEQYF